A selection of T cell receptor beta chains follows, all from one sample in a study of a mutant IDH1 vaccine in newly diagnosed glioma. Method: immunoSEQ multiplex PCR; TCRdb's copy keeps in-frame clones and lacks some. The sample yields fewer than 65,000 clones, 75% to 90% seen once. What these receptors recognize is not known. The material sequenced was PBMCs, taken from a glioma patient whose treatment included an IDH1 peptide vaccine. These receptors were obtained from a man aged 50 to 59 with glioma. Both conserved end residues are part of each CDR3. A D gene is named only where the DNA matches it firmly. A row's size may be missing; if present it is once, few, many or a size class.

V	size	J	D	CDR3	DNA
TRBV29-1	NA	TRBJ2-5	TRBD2	CSVEAGGFRGQETQYF	TGCAGCGTTGAGGCGGGAGGGTTTCGGGGACAAGAGACCCAGTACTTC
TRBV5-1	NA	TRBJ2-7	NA	CASSLAPESSYEQYF	TGCGCCAGCAGCTTGGCCCCAGAGAGCTCCTACGAGCAGTACTTC
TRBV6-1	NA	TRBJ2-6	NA	CASSEFSISLNVLTF	TGTGCCAGCAGTGAATTCTCGATTTCCCTCAACGTCCTGACTTTC
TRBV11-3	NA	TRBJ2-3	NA	CASSGEGSPTDTQYF	TGTGCCAGCAGTGGTGAGGGGAGCCCGACAGATACGCAGTATTTT
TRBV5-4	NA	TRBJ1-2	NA	CASSLGQGNYGYTF	TGTGCCAGCAGCTTGGGGCAGGGCAACTATGGCTACACCTTC
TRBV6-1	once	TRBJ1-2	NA	CASSDINRGYGYTF	TGTGCCAGCAGCGATATCAACAGAGGCTATGGCTACACCTTC
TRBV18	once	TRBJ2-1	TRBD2	CASSPPLAGGLVNEQFF	TGTGCCAGCTCACCACCACTGGCGGGGGGGCTGGTAAATGAGCAGTTCTTC
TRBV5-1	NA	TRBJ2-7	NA	CASSPDSYYEQYF	TGCGCCAGCAGCCCCGACAGTTACTACGAGCAGTACTTC
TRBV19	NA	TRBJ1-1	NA	CASTTGNTEAFF	TGTGCCAGTACCACAGGGAACACTGAAGCTTTCTTT
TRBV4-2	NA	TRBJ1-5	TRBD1	CASSQASGQGDQPQHF	TGTGCCAGCAGCCAAGCCTCGGGACAGGGCGACCAGCCCCAGCATTTT
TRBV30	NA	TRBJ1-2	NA	CAWSVPGTSGYTF	TGTGCCTGGAGTGTACCCGGGACTTCCGGCTACACCTTC
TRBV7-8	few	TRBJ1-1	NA	CASHRRGQRNTEAFF	TGTGCCAGCCACCGAAGAGGACAGCGGAACACTGAAGCTTTCTTT
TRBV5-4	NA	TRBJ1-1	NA	CASSSGAGNTEAFF	TGTGCCAGCAGCTCCGGGGCGGGTAACACTGAAGCTTTCTTT
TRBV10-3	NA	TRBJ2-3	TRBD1	CAISDDRGGTDTQYF	TGTGCCATCAGTGATGACAGGGGAGGTACAGATACGCAGTATTTT
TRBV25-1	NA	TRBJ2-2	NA	CASSEMNTGELFF	TGTGCCAGCAGTGAAATGAACACCGGGGAGCTGTTTTTT
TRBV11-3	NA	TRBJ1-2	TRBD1	CASSKDRDHGYTF	TGTGCCAGCAGCAAAGACAGGGACCATGGCTACACCTTC
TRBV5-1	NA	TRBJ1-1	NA	CASSLEPRMNTEAFF	TGCGCCAGCAGCTTGGAACCCAGGATGAACACTGAAGCTTTCTTT
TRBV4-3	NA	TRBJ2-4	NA	CASSQDRGPRDIQYF	TGCGCCAGCAGCCAAGACCGGGGCCCCAGGGACATTCAGTACTTC
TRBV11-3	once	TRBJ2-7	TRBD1	CASSLAAGGSYEQYF	TGTGCCAGCAGCTTAGCCGCAGGGGGCTCCTACGAGCAGTACTTC
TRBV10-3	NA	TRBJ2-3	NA	CAISEGQKDTQYF	TGTGCCATCAGTGAAGGACAGAAGGATACGCAGTATTTT
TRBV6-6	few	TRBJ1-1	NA	CASSRTGVGVNTEAFF	TGTGCCAGCAGTCGGACGGGGGTCGGGGTGAACACTGAAGCTTTCTTT
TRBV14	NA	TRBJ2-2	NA	CASSPRTGPLAGELFF	TGTGCCAGCAGCCCCCGCACAGGCCCCCTGGCCGGGGAGCTGTTTTTT
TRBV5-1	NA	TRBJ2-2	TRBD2	CASSFYAGDPGELFF	TGCGCCAGCAGCTTTTACGCGGGGGATCCCGGGGAGCTGTTTTTT
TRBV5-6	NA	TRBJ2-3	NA	CASSLASTDTQYF	TGTGCCAGCAGCTTGGCCAGCACAGATACGCAGTATTTT
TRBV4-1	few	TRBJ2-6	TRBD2	CASSRISGRALGANVLTF	TGCGCCAGCAGCCGAATTAGCGGGAGGGCCCTTGGGGCCAACGTCCTGACTTTC
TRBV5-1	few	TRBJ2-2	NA	CASSWNTGELFF	TGCGCCAGCAGCTGGAACACCGGGGAGCTGTTTTTT
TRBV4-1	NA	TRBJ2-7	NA	CASSGRSSYEQYF	TGCGCCAGCAGCGGACGGAGCTCCTACGAGCAGTACTTC
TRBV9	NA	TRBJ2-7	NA	CASSAGLSSTYEQYF	TGTGCCAGCAGCGCCGGACTTTCCTCCACCTACGAGCAGTACTTC
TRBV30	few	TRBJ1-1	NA	CASRRGTEAFF	TGTGCCTCCCGAAGGGGAACTGAAGCTTTCTTT
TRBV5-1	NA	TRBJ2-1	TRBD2	CASIPSGSGEQFF	TGCGCCAGCATCCCTAGCGGGAGTGGTGAGCAGTTCTTC
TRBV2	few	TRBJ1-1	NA	CASSVFPNTEAFF	TGTGCCAGCAGTGTTTTTCCGAACACTGAAGCTTTCTTT
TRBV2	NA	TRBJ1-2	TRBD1	CASSEPPTGGFYGYTF	TGTGCCAGCAGTGAACCCCCGACAGGGGGCTTCTATGGCTACACCTTC
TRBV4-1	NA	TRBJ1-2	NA	CASSQDRVYYGYTF	TGCGCCAGCAGCCAAGACAGGGTGTACTATGGCTACACCTTC
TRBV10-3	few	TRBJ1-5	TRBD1	CAISGGQGGSEPQHF	TGTGCCATCAGTGGGGGACAGGGAGGTTCGGAGCCCCAGCATTTT
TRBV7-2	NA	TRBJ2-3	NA	CASSIRQNTDTQYF	TGTGCCAGCAGCATTCGACAGAACACAGATACGCAGTATTTT
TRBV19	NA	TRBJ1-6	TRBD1	CATRGQGYSPLHF	TGTGCCACGAGGGGACAGGGGTATTCACCCCTCCACTTT
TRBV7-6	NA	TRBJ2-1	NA	CASSSTGFRNEQFF	TGTGCCAGCAGCTCGACAGGTTTCCGCAATGAGCAGTTCTTC
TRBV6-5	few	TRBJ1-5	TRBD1	CASSTGDQPQHF	TGTGCCAGCAGTACAGGGGATCAGCCCCAGCATTTT
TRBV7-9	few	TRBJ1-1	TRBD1	CASSPEVGGAEAFF	TGTGCCAGCAGCCCAGAGGTAGGGGGCGCAGAAGCTTTCTTT
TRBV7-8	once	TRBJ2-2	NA	CASSLYEGRNTGELFF	TGTGCCAGCAGCTTATACGAGGGCAGGAACACCGGGGAGCTGTTTTTT
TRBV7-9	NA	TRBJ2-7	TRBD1	CASSLGGQGRYEQYF	TGTGCCAGCAGCTTGGGTGGACAGGGTCGTTACGAGCAGTACTTC
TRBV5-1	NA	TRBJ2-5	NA	CASSSEGETQYF	TGCGCCAGCAGCTCAGAAGGGGAGACCCAGTACTTC
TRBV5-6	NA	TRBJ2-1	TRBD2	CASSLHPSGSNEQFF	TGTGCCAGCAGCTTGCACCCTAGCGGGAGTAATGAGCAGTTCTTC
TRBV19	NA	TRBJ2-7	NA	CASSMTPVGEQYF	TGTGCCAGTAGTATGACCCCGGTAGGCGAGCAGTACTTC
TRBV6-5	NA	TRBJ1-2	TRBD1	CASSFSTGTGDYGYTF	TGTGCCAGCAGTTTCAGTACCGGGACAGGGGACTATGGCTACACCTTC
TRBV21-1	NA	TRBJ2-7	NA	CASSTRQGGNEQYF	TGTGCCAGCAGCACGCGACAGGGCGGCAACGAGCAGTACTTC
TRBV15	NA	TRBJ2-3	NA	CATSRDRLDTQYF	TGTGCCACCAGCAGAGACCGCCTGGATACGCAGTATTTT
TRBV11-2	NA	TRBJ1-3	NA	CASSLDLGSRSGNTIYF	TGTGCCAGCAGCTTAGATCTGGGATCTCGCTCTGGAAACACCATATATTTT
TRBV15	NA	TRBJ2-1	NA	CATSRDPKWEQFF	TGTGCCACCAGCAGAGATCCCAAGTGGGAGCAGTTCTTC